The 31 T cell receptor beta chains listed next were all sequenced from one sample in a study of blood T cell repertoires in COVID-19. Clones were sequenced by immunoSEQ multiplex PCR, and TCRdb holds only the in-frame ones, with some missing. Among roughly 420,000 clones, 70% to 90% were seen once, and the ten largest hold around 0.95%. Sequencing was performed on PBMCs or T cells enriched from blood (not recorded which). The receptor set was obtained from a woman in her 30s with acute COVID-19.

The chain joins TRBV19 to TRBJ1-2; TRBD1 matches 7 bases. Germline values: CDR1 LNHDA, CDR2 SQIVND (reference sequence). The V and J ends lost 6 bases and 5 bases, in that order; junction bases with no gene match: 12. The CDR3 is 15 amino acids. The CDR3 sequence: CASSPQGSLGYGYTF. The DNA for the CDR3 is TGTGCCAGTAGCCCACAGGGGTCCCTAGGGTATGGCTACACCTTC.

This clone has only one observation. The identical CDR3 is also encoded by other nucleotide sequences in the sample. The rearrangement joins TRBV19 to TRBJ1-1; D remains ambiguous. This CDR3 has 13 amino acids. Germline CDR1 is LNHDA and CDR2 is SQIVND (reference sequence). The V end lost 2 bases, the J end lost 3 bases, and 7 bases lay between the germline ends. This chain's CDR3 is CASSILRDTEAFF. The CDR3 nucleotides are TGTGCCAGTAGTATACTGCGGGACACTGAAGCTTTCTTT. Full variable domain (outside the CDR3, taken from reference TRBV19 and TRBJ1-1): DGGITQSPKYLFRKEGQNVTLSCEQNLNHDAMYWYRQDPGQGLRLIYYSQIVNDFQKGDIAEGYSVSREKKESFPLTVTSAQKNPTAFYLCASSILRDTEAFFGQGTRLTVV.

The J gene is TRBJ1-4, the V gene TRBV5-4; 7 positions match TRBD1. J lost 2 bases, V lost 4 bases, and 5 bases had no gene match. Germline V CDR1 and CDR2: SGHNT, YYREEE (reference sequence). The CDR3 sequence is 15 residues long. This CDR3 is CASSTQGLTNEKLFF. The CDR3 nucleotides are TGTGCCAGCAGCACACAGGGGCTCACTAATGAAAAACTGTTTTTT.

Concerning this clone itself: The junction departs from germline at one end; a sequencing error may be responsible. The genes are TRBV4-2 and TRBJ2-4, with TRBD2 as a possible D gene (7 bases). The CDR3 length is 15 residues. The germline CDR1 and CDR2 sequences are LGHNA and YNFKEQ. The CDR3 DNA sequence: TGTGCCAGCATCCCTCGGGGGCAATCGGGGGGAGGAGAGTTCTTC. It specifies CASIPRGQSGGGEFF.

This chain connects TRBV24-1 to TRBJ2-7; the D is unclear. The CDR3 loop spans 15 amino acids. Germline CDR1 KGHDR, CDR2 SFDVKD. V was trimmed by 3 bases and J by 1 base, leaving 12 bases between them. The CDR3 region has the DNA TGTGCCACCAGTGATGCAGGATCCCCATCCTACGAGCAGTACTTC. Translation: CATSDAGSPSYEQYF.

The V and J genes are TRBV11-2 and TRBJ2-7, with D unclear. The CDR3 loop spans 13 amino acids. V lost 1 base and J 4 bases, leaving 8 bases between the germline ends. Germline values: CDR1 SGHAT, CDR2 FQNNGV. The CDR3 DNA follows: TGTGCCAGCAGCTTAGTGCCCGGGTACGAGCAGTACTTC. This sequence encodes CASSLVPGYEQYF.

The V call is TRBV29-1, the J call TRBJ1-1; D is uncertain. Germline V CDR1 and CDR2: SQVTM, ANQGSEA. V gave up 4 bases and J gave up 2 bases, with 8 bases separating them. This CDR3 is built from 12 residues. The CDR3 DNA reads as TGCAGCGTTGTACCAGATAACACTGAAGCTTTCTTT. It specifies CSVVPDNTEAFF.

This clone was observed once. The V gene is TRBV5-6, the J gene TRBJ2-3, with no clear D. This CDR3 is built from 14 residues. Germline V gene lookup returns CDR1 SGHDT and CDR2 YYEEEE. Trimming took 0 bases from V and 2 from J, leaving 7 bases between them. The CDR3 loop is CASSLEQFTDTQYF. The CDR3 coding sequence is TGTGCCAGCAGCTTGGAACAGTTCACAGATACGCAGTATTTT.

The J gene is TRBJ2-2, the V gene TRBV5-1; D possibly corresponds to TRBD2 (5 bases). CDR3 size: 17 residues. Germline CDR1 is SGHRS and CDR2 is YFSETQ. V was trimmed by 4 bases and J by 6 bases, leaving 22 bases between them. The CDR3 spells CASSLVPSGTSAGELFF. For the CDR3, the DNA is TGCGCCAGCAGCCTCGTACCGTCGGGAACCTCGGCCGGGGAGCTGTTTTTT.

The chain carries TRBV5-1 and TRBJ1-4, with TRBD1 matching 7 bases. This CDR3 is 19 amino acids long. V shed 3 bases and J 1 base; nucleotides not matched to a gene: 15. Germline CDR1 is SGHRS and CDR2 is YFSETQ. The CDR3 DNA follows: TGCGCCAGCAGCTACTCACCCCCTGCGACAGGGTTAACTAATGAAAAACTGTTTTTT. This sequence encodes CASSYSPPATGLTNEKLFF.

This clone has only one observation. The V gene is TRBV9, the J gene TRBJ2-1, with 8 bases aligning to TRBD2. CDR1 SGDLS and CDR2 YYNGEE come from the germline V gene. CDR3 size: 17 residues. Trimming cost V 0 bases and J 0 bases; bases outside gene matches: 5. The CDR3 protein is CASSVGVAGSSYNEQFF. In DNA, the CDR3 is TGTGCCAGCAGCGTAGGGGTAGCGGGGTCCTCCTACAATGAGCAGTTCTTC.

The chain employs TRBV27 and TRBJ2-1, with 12 bases aligning to TRBD2. Trimming cost V 9 bases and J 7 bases; bases outside gene matches: 7. CDR3 length: 14 amino acids. Germline V gives CDR1 MNHEY, CDR2 SMNVEV (reference sequence). The CDR3 here is CASQLAGGRNEQFF. The CDR3 DNA sequence: TGTGCCAGTCAACTAGCGGGGGGTAGAAATGAGCAGTTCTTC.

V is TRBV10-3 and J is TRBJ2-7, with D perhaps TRBD2 (6 bases). The CDR3 is 14 residues long. Looked up from germline, CDR1 is ENHRY and CDR2 is SYGVKD. The V and J ends lost 6 bases and 0 bases respectively, with 12 bases between them. The CDR3 region has the DNA TGTGCCATCAGCCCTAGCGATAGCTCCTACGAGCAGTACTTC. Protein sequence: CAISPSDSSYEQYF.

In DNA, the CDR3 is TGTGCTAGTGGTCCCCCTGCTAACTATGGCTACACCTTC. Translated, it gives CASGPPANYGYTF. The chain joins TRBV12-5 to TRBJ1-2; D gene ambiguous. Germline V CDR1 and CDR2: LGHNT, FRNRAP. CDR3 length equals 13 residues. V gave up 5 bases and J gave up 0 bases, with 7 bases separating them.

J is TRBJ2-1 and V is TRBV11-2; 8 nucleotides match TRBD2. The ends lost 3 bases at V and 0 bases at J; junction bases unmatched: 10. The CDR3 has 18 amino acids. Germline values: CDR1 SGHAT, CDR2 FQNNGV. This CDR3 is CASSFPAGAQSSYNEQFF. Here the CDR3 DNA reads TGTGCCAGCAGCTTTCCAGCGGGGGCTCAAAGCTCCTACAATGAGCAGTTCTTC. Full variable domain (remainder filled in from reference TRBV11-2 and TRBJ2-1): EAGVAQSPRYKIIEKRQSVAFWCNPISGHATLYWYQQILGQGPKLLIQFQNNGVVDDSQLPKDRFSAERLKGVDSTLKIQPAKLEDSAVYLCASSFPAGAQSSYNEQFFGPGTRLTVL.

The chain has TRBV9 and TRBJ2-3; no firm D call. The CDR3 spans 14 residues. V shed 3 bases and J shed 2 bases, with 10 bases lying between them. The germline V gene has CDR1 SGDLS and CDR2 YYNGEE. The CDR3 loop is CASSDLFVTDTQYF. Here the CDR3 DNA reads TGTGCCAGCAGCGACCTATTTGTCACAGATACGCAGTATTTT.

The chain employs TRBV30 and TRBJ2-7, with TRBD1 matching over 7 bases. This CDR3 region has 12 residues. Germline V gives CDR1 GTSNPN, CDR2 SVGIG (reference sequence). V lost 3 bases and J lost 6; bases outside the gene matches: 5. CDR3 sequence (DNA): TGTGCCTGGAGGAAACAGGGGATCGAGCAGTACTTC. Translation: CAWRKQGIEQYF.

The chain has TRBV18 and TRBJ2-7; TRBD1 aligns across 7 bases. This CDR3 comprises 16 residues. Per the germline V gene, CDR1 is KGHSH and CDR2 is LQKENI. V shed 1 base and J 0 bases; nucleotides not matched to a gene: 6. The CDR3 protein is CASSPQRGPLSYEQYF. As DNA, the CDR3 is TGTGCCAGCTCACCACAGAGGGGGCCCCTCTCCTACGAGCAGTACTTC.

This clone was recorded a few times. The chain carries TRBV6-5 and TRBJ1-1; tentative D call: TRBD1 (6 bases). V was cut by 7 bases and J by 3 bases, with 18 bases left in between. The CDR3 has 15 amino acids. Germline assignment: CDR1 MNHEY and CDR2 SVGAGI. CDR3 DNA sequence: TGTGCCAGCATTCGGGGGGACAAGGGCTACACTGAAGCTTTCTTT. This gives the protein CASIRGDKGYTEAFF.

The rearrangement links TRBV10-3 to TRBJ1-1; no definite D call. Trimming pared 8 bases from V and 4 bases from J, leaving 11 bases between. CDR1 ENHRY and CDR2 SYGVKD come from the germline V gene. This CDR3 region has 12 residues. CDR3 nucleotides: TGTGCCATCTCTGAGGGCGTCACTGAAGCTTTCTTT. It translates to CAISEGVTEAFF.

This clone was detected only once. The V call is TRBV18, the J call TRBJ1-1; maybe TRBD1 (6 bases). Trimming pared 2 bases from V and 6 bases from J, leaving 19 bases between. Per germline, CDR1 KGHSH and CDR2 LQKENI. The CDR3 runs 16 residues. This CDR3 is CASSPRGDIPRSEAFF. The CDR3 DNA sequence: TGTGCCAGCTCACCAAGAGGGGACATTCCTAGGTCTGAAGCTTTCTTT.

This clone has at least ten counts. The chain links TRBV6-2 or TRBV6-3 to TRBJ1-1; D not resolved. Germline V gene sequence: CDR1 MNHEY, CDR2 SVGEGT. V dropped 6 bases and J dropped 7 bases, with 15 bases sitting between them. The CDR3 length is 13 residues. In nucleotides, the CDR3 is TGTGCCAGCAGCCTTTTTCGGGGAGTTGAAGCTTTCTTT. Protein sequence: CASSLFRGVEAFF.

This chain connects TRBV28 to TRBJ2-1; 9 nucleotides line up with TRBD1. V was pared by 6 bases and J by 11 bases, with 14 bases of the junction left unmatched. This CDR3 is built from 15 residues. Germline V CDR1 and CDR2: MDHEN, SYDVKM. In nucleotides, the CDR3 is TGTGCCAGCAGCTTCCGGGACAGGGTTCCCCTTCAGCAGTTCTTC. This encodes CASSFRDRVPLQQFF.

V gene TRBV13 combines with J gene TRBJ2-1; D is perhaps TRBD2 (5 bases). Germline values: CDR1 PRHDT, CDR2 FYEKMQ (reference sequence). This CDR3 contains 15 residues. Trimming shortened V by 0 bases and J by 7 bases, and 13 bases separated the two germline ends. CDR3 nucleotide sequence: TGTGCCAGCAGCTTAGGCCTTAGGACTGTGAATGAGCAGTTCTTC. Amino acids: CASSLGLRTVNEQFF.

The rearrangement uses TRBV28 and TRBJ1-1, with 7 bases fitting TRBD1. Per germline, CDR1 MDHEN and CDR2 SYDVKM. V was pared by 5 bases and J by 3 bases, with 3 bases of the junction left unmatched. The CDR3 is 13 amino acids. This chain's CDR3 is CASSRGRDTEAFF. The CDR3 DNA reads as TGTGCCAGCAGTAGGGGGCGGGACACTGAAGCTTTCTTT.

This clone was detected only once. The chain couples TRBV9 to TRBJ2-3; 9 nucleotides agree with TRBD2. With V trimmed by 4 bases and J by 4 bases, 7 bases remained unmatched. The CDR3 is 15 amino acids. Germline lookup yields CDR1 SGDLS and CDR2 YYNGEE. The CDR3, as DNA: TGTGCCAGCAGCATTAGCGGGGGTGGGGCAGATACGCAGTATTTT. Encoded protein: CASSISGGGADTQYF.

This rearrangement joins TRBV19 to TRBJ2-7; 10 bases fit TRBD1. Germline values: CDR1 LNHDA, CDR2 SQIVND (reference sequence). V was clipped by 5 bases and J by 4 bases; unmatched bases: 5. CDR3 length: 14 amino acids. DNA of the CDR3: TGTGCCAGTAGTGCAAGGACAGGGGGGTACGAGCAGTACTTC. Protein product: CASSARTGGYEQYF.

This chain links TRBV7-9 with TRBJ1-4; 10 bases align to TRBD1. The CDR3 length is 16 residues. CDR1 and CDR2 (germline): SEHNR, FQNEAQ (reference sequence). The ends lost 2 bases at V and 8 bases at J; junction bases unmatched: 8. The CDR3 region is CASSLYGTGVGEKLFF. DNA of the CDR3: TGTGCCAGCAGCTTATATGGGACAGGGGTGGGAGAAAAACTGTTTTTT. Supplemented by reference TRBV7-9 and TRBJ1-4, the full variable domain reads DTGVSQNPRHKITKRGQNVTFRCDPISEHNRLYWYRQTLGQGPEFLTYFQNEAQLEKSRLLSDRFSAERPKGSFSTLEIQRTEQGDSAMYLCASSLYGTGVGEKLFFGSGTQLSVL.

The chain uses TRBV19 and TRBJ1-1; D might be TRBD1 (6 bases). In germline, CDR1 is LNHDA, CDR2 SQIVND (reference sequence). CDR3 length equals 14 residues. Between the trimmed V and J ends, which lost 10 bases and 0 bases, there was a span of 15 bases. CDR3 sequence (DNA): TGTGCCATTTCGACAGGAGTAATGAACACTGAAGCTTTCTTT. It specifies CAISTGVMNTEAFF.

The chain's CDR3 is CASSSGQNYGYTF. The CDR3 nucleotides are TGTGCCAGCAGCTCAGGACAGAACTATGGCTACACCTTC. The V gene is TRBV6-5, the J gene TRBJ1-2, with a possible D match to TRBD1 (6 bases). Per the germline V gene, CDR1 is MNHEY and CDR2 is SVGAGI. The CDR3 is 13 residues long. V lost 6 bases to trimming and J lost 2 bases, with 10 bases between them.

The chain joins TRBV7-8 to TRBJ2-1, with TRBD1 as a possible D gene (5 bases). Germline V gene data show CDR1 as SGHVS and CDR2 as FQNEAQ. This CDR3 is 15 amino acids long. V was clipped by 5 bases and J by 6 bases, with 17 bases between them. The CDR3 DNA follows: TGTGCCAGCAGCCCCCTGGGCAGGGAAGCCAATGAGCAGTTCTTC. Translated: CASSPLGREANEQFF.